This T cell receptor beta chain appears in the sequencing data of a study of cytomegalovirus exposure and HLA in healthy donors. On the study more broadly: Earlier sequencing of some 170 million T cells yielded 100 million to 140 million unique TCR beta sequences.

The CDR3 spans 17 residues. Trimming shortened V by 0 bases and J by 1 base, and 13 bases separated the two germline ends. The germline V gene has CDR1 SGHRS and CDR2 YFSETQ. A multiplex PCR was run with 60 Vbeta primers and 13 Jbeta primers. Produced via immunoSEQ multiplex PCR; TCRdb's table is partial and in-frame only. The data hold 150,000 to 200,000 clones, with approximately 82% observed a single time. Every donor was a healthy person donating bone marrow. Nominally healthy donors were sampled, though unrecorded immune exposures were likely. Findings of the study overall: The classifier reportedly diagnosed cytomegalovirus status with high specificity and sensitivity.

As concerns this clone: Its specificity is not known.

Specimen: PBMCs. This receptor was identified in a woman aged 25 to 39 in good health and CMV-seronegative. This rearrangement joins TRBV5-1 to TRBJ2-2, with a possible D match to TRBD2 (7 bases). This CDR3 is CASSLAGGLVNTGELFF. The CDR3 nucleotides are TGCGCCAGCAGCTTGGCCGGGGGGCTGGTGAACACCGGGGAGCTGTTTTTT.